Sequencing of this T cell receptor beta chain was carried out in a study of T cells expressing NK-cell markers. TCRdb reprocessed the 5' RACE reads; each CDR3 protein has one entry and no DNA is given. This sample's clone table lists about 380,000 distinct CDR3 sequences. This CDR3 has 16 amino acids. Germline V CDR1 and CDR2: MDHEN, SYDVKM. The chain couples TRBV28 to TRBJ2-3. Sequenced: blood T cells: a sorted CD56 or NKG2C T cell subset, CD4+ or CD8+ T cells, or bulk PBMC T cells (not recorded which). The sequence derives from a man aged 18 to 69 in good health. The CDR3 here is CASSLRPRPSTDTQYF. Variable domain in full (rest from reference TRBV28 and TRBJ2-3): DVKVTQSSRYLVKRTGEKVFLECVQDMDHENMFWYRQDPGLGLRLIYFSYDVKMKEKGDIPEGYSVSREKKERFSLILESASTNQTSMYLCASSLRPRPSTDTQYFGPGTRLTVL.